Listed below are T cell receptor beta chains from one sample, sequenced in a study of control samples from healthy donors and cancer patients. TCRdb keeps only in-frame clones here, not all; method: immunoSEQ multiplex PCR. The sample consists of approximately 81,000 clones, 85% to 95% of them appearing once. Sequencing was done on a sample of blood. The receptors originated from a woman between 18 and 30 years old in good health. Both conserved end residues are part of each CDR3. The order of the fields is J gene, V gene, CDR3 protein.

TRBJ2-7 TRBV18 CASSPINQISYEQYF
TRBJ2-1 TRBV27 CASRFGGYNEQFF
TRBJ1-6 TRBV14 CASRPTGVVNSPLHF
TRBJ1-6 TRBV7-2 CASSLLGNSPLHF
TRBJ1-5 TRBV18 CASSRGGDGNQPQHF
TRBJ2-3 TRBV5-1 CASSLELAGGADTQYF
TRBJ2-3 TRBV4-3 CASSQGGIEAGTQYF
TRBJ2-1 TRBV12-5 CASGFGLAGGKVDNEQFF
TRBJ1-5 TRBV18 CASSPRGQFGNQPQHF
TRBJ1-2 TRBV28 CASSSSTGAHGYTF
TRBJ2-2 TRBV4-2 CASSQSTGELFF
TRBJ2-6 TRBV6-4 CASSDRAGGANVLTF
TRBJ1-1 TRBV3-1/TRBV3-2 CASSQVIDSSKAFF
TRBJ2-7 TRBV10-1 CASSPIRDPSRHYF
TRBJ2-5 TRBV5-1 CASSLLPGVPEAQYF
TRBJ2-4 TRBV14 CASSLSIAGVRNIQYF
TRBJ1-5 TRBV6-5 CASRSGVNQPQHF
TRBJ2-3 TRBV6-6 CASSYAPGSTDTQYF
TRBJ2-3 TRBV4-2 CASSDLRVGTDTQYF
TRBJ1-6 TRBV27 CASIDLGRGSYNSPLHF
TRBJ1-2 TRBV19 CASTPDRTYGYTF
TRBJ2-2 TRBV5-6 CASSLGDEAGELFF
TRBJ1-3 TRBV2 CASSTTGKAGNTIYF
TRBJ2-1 TRBV10-2 CASSQMDRGGGTTPTLTTYNEQFF
TRBJ1-6 TRBV19 CATSTTGGDNSPLHF
TRBJ1-3 TRBV3-1/TRBV3-2 CASSQDWGHRAGNTIYF
TRBJ2-2 TRBV4-1 CASSRGPTGELFF
TRBJ2-7 TRBV7-9 CASSLGSADPYEQYF
TRBJ2-7 TRBV19 CASSKPGKVYEQYF
TRBJ1-4 TRBV7-2 CASSFPGGHSSYEKLFF
TRBJ2-1 TRBV28 CASSSYGVAGNEQFF
TRBJ2-1 TRBV10-3 CAISDPGFRSYNEQFF
TRBJ2-1 TRBV28 CASSLSGGQGKFF
TRBJ1-2 TRBV6-1 CASSEDRAYGYTF
TRBJ2-7 TRBV19 CASSMAVSSYEQYF
TRBJ1-5 TRBV28 CASSSVGYGGQPQHF
TRBJ2-4 TRBV4-1 CASSQGREGIQYF
TRBJ1-3 TRBV14 CASSRGLEGNTIYF
TRBJ1-6 TRBV28 CASRPLDAGDSPLHF
TRBJ2-1 TRBV11-3 CASSLGFAGVGYNEQFF
TRBJ2-5 TRBV5-6 CASSLWDRAQETQYF
TRBJ1-5 TRBV28 CASSSGQIYSNQPQHF
TRBJ1-3 TRBV28 CASSPGTFSGNTIYF
TRBJ1-1 TRBV5-1 CASSLQSTEAFF
TRBJ1-3 TRBV9 CASSPTAVSGNTIYF
TRBJ2-2 TRBV25-1 CASSETTGTPNTGELFF
TRBJ1-4 TRBV5-1 CASSSNDWANEKLFF
TRBJ2-1 TRBV11-2 CASSLGGGPGPNEQFF
TRBJ2-3 TRBV7-2 CASSSSGGYTDTQYF
TRBJ2-2 TRBV6-5 CASRPRATGELFF
TRBJ1-3 TRBV7-9 CASSLEQGGNTIYF
TRBJ2-1 TRBV7-9 CASSLEGSSTLNEQFF
TRBJ2-7 TRBV18 CASSSKGGGSHEQYF
TRBJ2-1 TRBV7-3 CASSLVSGAYNEQFF